These 28 T cell receptor beta chains were all obtained from the same sample, sequenced in a study of T cells in women clearing cervical HPV infection. Measured with immunoSEQ multiplex PCR; TCRdb has only the in-frame clones, and not every one. The sample table sets out 30,000 to 45,000 clones. Source material: blood buffy coat. The receptors come from a woman aged 18-70 years with a cervical HPV16 infection that either progressed to CIN3+ or cleared (not recorded which).

Of note for this clone: Read sequence stops 3 residues before the CDR3 end, and the germline J gene provides the missing end. This sequence joins TRBV2 and TRBJ2-5; TRBD1 matches at 7 bases. Germline V gives CDR1 SNHLY, CDR2 FYNNEI. The trim removed 6 bases at V and 4 bases at J, leaving 5 bases unmatched. This CDR3 has 13 amino acids. The CDR3 is CASSVNRGETQYF. The part of the CDR3 DNA that was read is TGTGCCAGCAGCGTAAACAGGGGAGAGACC.

CDR3 residues: CASSQDWVAGVYEQFF. The CDR3 bases that were read are TGTGCCAGCAGCCAAGATTGGGTAGCGGGAGTGTATGAG. The chain uses TRBV4-2 and TRBJ2-1; TRBD2 matches 9 bases. From the germline J gene comes the end of the CDR3, since the read stops 3 residues before it. Losses at the gene ends were 0 bases for V and 8 bases for J; bases not matched to a gene: 8. The CDR3 has 16 residues. CDR1 is LGHNA and CDR2 is YNFKEQ in the germline V gene.

With regard to this clone: From the germline J gene comes the end of the CDR3, since the read stops 3 residues before it. The chain is built from TRBV20-1 and TRBJ1-5; 7 bases match TRBD1. J was trimmed by 3 bases and V by 4 bases; bases with no gene match: 9. The CDR3 is 15 residues long. Per germline, CDR1 DFQATT and CDR2 SNEGSKA (reference sequence). CDR3 protein: CSAKRDSNINQPQHF. CDR3 DNA, as far as it was read: TGCAGTGCTAAGAGGGACAGTAACATCAATCAGCCC.

On this clone itself: The read ends 3 residues before the CDR3 terminus; that terminus is restored from the germline J gene. V usage is TRBV5-1 and J usage is TRBJ2-7; 7 bases agree with TRBD1. V was pared by 3 bases and J by 2 bases, with 8 bases of the junction left unmatched. CDR3 length equals 15 residues. Germline loops: CDR1 SGHRS, CDR2 YFSETQ. The covered CDR3 bases are TGCGCCAGCAGCTCTTTCCGGGACAGCCCCTACGAG. Translated, it gives CASSSFRDSPYE. The entire CDR3 protein reads CASSSFRDSPYEQYF.

As concerns this clone: The sequenced fragment ends 3 residues before the CDR3 boundary, so the rest is inferred from the germline J gene. The chain carries TRBV23-1 and TRBJ2-3; D may be TRBD1 (6 bases). TRBV23-1 is recorded as an ORF, its role being uncertain. The CDR3 length is 16 residues. Incomplete CDR3 DNA: TGCGCCAGCAGTCCCACCGGACAGACACCCCAAGAGACG. Protein sequence: CASSPTGQTPQET. The full CDR3 is CASSPTGQTPQETQYF.

A remark on this clone: From the germline J gene comes the end of the CDR3, since the read stops 3 residues before it. The V and J genes are TRBV18 and TRBJ1-2; TRBD1 matches 7 bases. Trimming cost V 4 bases and J 0 bases; bases outside gene matches: 8. Germline values: CDR1 KGHSH, CDR2 LQKENI. The length of the CDR3 is 16 residues. CDR3 bases read: TGTGCCAGCTCACAGGGGACCGGGACAGCTAACTATGGC. Its translation is CASSQGTGTANYG. The whole CDR3 is CASSQGTGTANYGYTF.

With regard to this clone: The CDR3 goes on 3 residues after the read ends, and that part is filled in from the germline J gene. The chain carries TRBV4-2 and TRBJ1-4; D remains unclear. CDR3 length: 12 amino acids. V lost 8 bases to trimming and J lost 5 bases, with 9 bases between them. Germline V gene lookup returns CDR1 LGHNA and CDR2 YNFKEQ. Incomplete CDR3 DNA: TGTGCCAGCGTCGACTCAAATGAAAAA. It specifies CASVDSNEK. The full CDR3 is CASVDSNEKLFF.

On this clone itself: From the germline J gene comes the end of the CDR3, since the read stops 3 residues before it. The chain is built from TRBV2 and TRBJ1-4; no definite D call. Germline loops: CDR1 SNHLY, CDR2 FYNNEI. CDR3 size: 13 residues. This CDR3 reads CASSDVGLSPLFF. CDR3 DNA, as far as it was read: TGTGCCAGCAGTGATGTAGGGCTTTCACCA.

Regarding this clone: The missing CDR3 end, 3 residues past where the read stops, is filled in from the germline J gene. The V and J genes are TRBV2 and TRBJ1-1; possibly TRBD1 for D (6 bases). The CDR3 is made up of 14 amino acids. Germline CDR1 and CDR2: SNHLY and FYNNEI. Trimming stripped 4 bases from V and 4 bases from J, with 13 bases between. CDR3 bases read: TGTGCCAGCAGTGCTGGCAGGGGTAGCACTGAA. Translating it yields CASSAGRGSTE. The full CDR3 protein reads CASSAGRGSTEAFF.

To note about this clone: The read stops 3 residues short of the end of the CDR3; the missing end is completed from the germline J gene. This chain uses TRBV7-8 with TRBJ2-7; 10 nucleotides agree with TRBD2. The germline V gene encodes CDR1 SGHVS and CDR2 FQNEAQ. J was trimmed by 6 bases and V by 1 base; bases with no gene match: 6. The CDR3 has 15 amino acids. Partial CDR3 DNA: TGTGCCAGCAGCTTAGGTGCTAGCGGGAGACTCGAG. Translated: CASSLGASGRLE. In full, the CDR3 reads CASSLGASGRLEQYF.

Details on this clone: The read terminates 3 residues ahead of where the CDR3 ends, so the germline J gene completes it. The chain combines TRBV2 with TRBJ1-2; 7 bases map to TRBD1. J gave up 3 bases and V 6 bases, and 10 bases lay outside the gene matches. The CDR3 is 15 residues long. CDR1 is SNHLY and CDR2 is FYNNEI in the germline V gene. CDR3 protein: CASRVGQAGYYGYTF. The sequenced CDR3 bases are TGTGCCAGCAGGGTCGGACAGGCGGGCTACTATGGC.

Concerning this clone itself: The read ends 3 residues shy of where the CDR3 ends; the end is completed using the germline J gene. The chain couples TRBV2 to TRBJ2-5, with no clear D. This CDR3 comprises 14 residues. Trimming took off 4 bases at V and 5 bases at J, with 14 bases between the two ends. In germline, CDR1 is SNHLY, CDR2 FYNNEI. The sequenced CDR3 bases are TGTGCCAGCAGTGCAGTGGCGGAGTACGAGACC. This translates into CASSAVAEYET. The CDR3, in full, reads CASSAVAEYETQYF. Together with reference TRBV2 and TRBJ2-5, the CDR3 gives the full variable domain: EPEVTQTPSHQVTQMGQEVILRCVPISNHLYFYWYRQILGQKVEFLVSFYNNEISEKSEIFDDQFSVERPDGSNFTLKIRSTKLEDSAMYFCASSAVAEYETQYFGPGTRLLVL.

In regard to this clone: The CDR3 end is not reached by the read, which stops 3 residues before it; the germline J gene fills it in. This chain connects TRBV20-1 to TRBJ1-5; D might be TRBD1 (6 bases). The CDR3 contains 14 residues. V was clipped by 0 bases and J by 6 bases, with 12 bases between them. Germline V gene data show CDR1 as DFQATT and CDR2 as SNEGSKA (reference sequence). The sequenced CDR3 bases are TGCAGTGCTAGAGACACAGGGTTTGGTCAGCCC. It yields the protein CSARDTGFGQP. The complete CDR3 sequence is CSARDTGFGQPQHF.

Regarding this clone: Sequencing ends 3 residues short of the CDR3 end; the germline J gene provides the rest. The chain joins TRBV28 to TRBJ2-7; tentatively, D is TRBD1 (6 bases). CDR1 MDHEN and CDR2 SYDVKM come from the germline V gene. V was clipped by 4 bases and J by 2 bases, with 15 bases between them. CDR3 length equals 15 residues. The DNA read from the CDR3 is TGTGCCAGCAGTTCCCCTCGGGGACAAGCCTACGAG. Translating it yields CASSSPRGQAYE. Given in full, the CDR3 is CASSSPRGQAYEQYF.

With respect to this clone: From the germline J gene comes the end of the CDR3, since the read stops 3 residues before it. At the DNA level, this CDR3 is encoded by other sequences in the same sample as well. V usage is TRBV30 and J usage is TRBJ1-3, with D unresolved. Germline-derived CDR1 and CDR2 are GTSNPN and SVGIG (reference sequence). The length of the CDR3 is 12 residues. Trimming shortened V by 7 bases and J by 4 bases, and 11 bases separated the two germline ends. Partial CDR3 DNA: TGTGCCTCCTCAACCAGGGGAAACACC. It yields the protein CASSTRGNT. The whole CDR3 sequence reads CASSTRGNTIYF.

For this clone: The read stops 3 residues short of the end of the CDR3; the missing end is completed from the germline J gene. The rearrangement joins TRBV5-5 to TRBJ2-3; D unresolved. CDR3 length equals 14 residues. The germline V and J ends were trimmed by 0 bases and 4 bases, with 9 bases remaining between them. Germline V gene lookup returns CDR1 SGHKS and CDR2 YYEKEE (reference sequence). CDR3 sequence reads: CASSLGQTSDTQYF. The CDR3 DNA, read in part, is TGTGCCAGCAGCTTGGGGCAGACATCAGATACG.

On this clone: The read ends 3 residues early relative to the CDR3; the germline J gene fills the gap. This chain connects TRBV29-1 to TRBJ1-2; D is undetermined. Germline CDR1 reads SQVTM; CDR2 reads ANQGSEA. This CDR3 spans 12 amino acids. V lost 7 bases and J lost 4, with 13 bases in between. CDR3 DNA (partial): TGCAGCGCCGGAGACACGGCCTATGGC. It codes for CSAGDTAYG. The entire CDR3 protein reads CSAGDTAYGYTF.

Comment on this clone: The CDR3 is cut off 3 residues early in the read; its end comes from the germline J gene. This chain connects TRBV5-6 to TRBJ2-7; D gene uncertain. CDR3 length: 14 residues. Per germline, CDR1 SGHDT and CDR2 YYEEEE. V was cut by 1 base and J by 4 bases, with 12 bases left in between. The CDR3 reads CASSLQRFTYEQYF. CDR3 bases read: TGTGCCAGCAGCTTGCAACGGTTCACTTACGAG.

Details on this clone: The read gets to within 3 residues of the CDR3 end, and the germline J gene fills in the rest. This chain connects TRBV29-1 to TRBJ1-1; D uncertain. In germline, CDR1 is SQVTM, CDR2 ANQGSEA. V was shortened by 7 bases and J by 3 bases, with 15 bases between the two germline ends. This CDR3 comprises 13 residues. The DNA read from the CDR3 is TGCAGCGCTACACAGACCGGGGACACTGAA. It is translated as CSATQTGDTE. The complete CDR3 sequence is CSATQTGDTEAFF.

Concerning this clone itself: With the read ending 3 residues before the CDR3 end, the germline J gene is used to fill in that end. The V and J genes are TRBV2 and TRBJ1-2; no definite D call. Germline lookup yields CDR1 SNHLY and CDR2 FYNNEI. CDR3 size: 17 residues. This CDR3 reads CASSEGLGPSLFNDYTF. Partial CDR3 DNA: TGTGCCAGCAGTGAAGGATTGGGTCCTAGCTTATTCAATGAC.

Concerning this clone: The CDR3 is cut off 3 residues early in the read; its end comes from the germline J gene. This sequence joins TRBV5-1 and TRBJ1-4; D is perhaps TRBD1 (6 bases). The CDR3 covers 16 residues. CDR1 is SGHRS and CDR2 is YFSETQ in the germline V gene. V was trimmed by 3 bases and J by 4 bases, leaving 16 bases between them. CDR3 amino acids: CASSSIATGNNEKLFF. Incomplete CDR3 DNA: TGCGCCAGCAGCTCTATCGCCACAGGGAATAATGAAAAA.

As concerns this clone: The CDR3 end falls 3 residues outside the read, so it is completed with the germline J gene. The V and J genes are TRBV11-1 and TRBJ1-4; the D is unclear. Per the germline V gene, CDR1 is SGHAT and CDR2 is FQDESV (reference sequence). V was clipped by 5 bases and J by 0 bases, with 10 bases between them. CDR3 size: 15 residues. The CDR3 protein is CASSRSGSTNEKLFF. The part of the CDR3 DNA that was read is TGTGCCAGCAGCCGCTCGGGGTCAACTAATGAAAAA.

Worth noting for this clone: With the read ending 3 residues before the CDR3 end, the germline J gene is used to fill in that end. V is TRBV29-1 and J is TRBJ1-1, with a tentative D call TRBD1 (6 bases). The ends were cut back, 7 bases at V and 1 base at J, with 10 bases in the middle. The germline CDR1 and CDR2 sequences are SQVTM and ANQGSEA. This CDR3 comprises 12 residues. The CDR3 bases that were read are TGCAGCGCGGGACATCCGAACACTGAA. Encoded protein: CSAGHPNTE. The entire CDR3 protein reads CSAGHPNTEAFF.

Note on this clone: The read comes to an end 3 residues before the CDR3 does, leaving the germline J gene to fill in the end. The rearrangement joins TRBV2 to TRBJ1-3, with D possibly TRBD1 on 5 matching bases. CDR3 length equals 15 residues. Germline V gene sequence: CDR1 SNHLY, CDR2 FYNNEI. Trimming took off 6 bases at V and 0 bases at J, with 12 bases between the two ends. CDR3 DNA (partial): TGTGCCAGCAGCGGGGGAGGACACTCTGGAAACACC. Translated, it gives CASSGGGHSGNT. The entire CDR3 is CASSGGGHSGNTIYF.

Of note for this clone: Additional DNA sequences in this sample encode the identical CDR3. CDR3 protein: CASSFGGTGNTIYF. The DNA read from the CDR3 is TGTGCCAGCAGCTTCGGCGGAACTGGAAACACC. The chain employs TRBV7-2 and TRBJ1-3; D gene uncertain. The read gets to within 3 residues of the CDR3 end, and the germline J gene fills in the rest. V was clipped by 3 bases and J by 2 bases, with 8 bases between them. The CDR3 loop spans 14 amino acids. Germline V gives CDR1 SGHTA, CDR2 FQGNSA.

For this clone: The read halts 3 residues ahead of the CDR3 end, with the missing end drawn from the germline J gene. This rearrangement joins TRBV20-1 to TRBJ2-3, with D perhaps matching TRBD2 (6 bases). V gave up 0 bases and J gave up 1 base, with 8 bases separating them. Germline CDR1 and CDR2: DFQATT and SNEGSKA (reference sequence). The CDR3 length is 14 residues. CDR3 sequence: CSARDPGGTDTQYF. The CDR3 DNA, read in part, is TGCAGTGCTAGAGATCCGGGGGGCACAGATACG.

A word on this clone: Read coverage stops 3 residues before the CDR3 terminus; the germline J gene supplies the remainder. The J gene is TRBJ2-1, the V gene TRBV5-1; 7 positions agree with TRBD2. The CDR3 length is 18 residues. Germline V gene data show CDR1 as SGHRS and CDR2 as YFSETQ. Trimming at V came to 0 bases and at J to 5 bases, leaving 14 bases not matched to a gene. CDR3 loop: CASSLEGSGRAMDNEQFF. CDR3 bases read: TGCGCCAGCAGCTTGGAGGGTTCGGGGAGGGCCATGGACAATGAG.

As concerns this clone: The CDR3 goes on 3 residues after the read ends, and that part is filled in from the germline J gene. This chain uses TRBV28 with TRBJ1-4; TRBD1 agrees at 11 bases. This CDR3 is 15 amino acids long. Trimming cost V 6 bases and J 7 bases; bases outside gene matches: 7. CDR1 is MDHEN, CDR2 SYDVKM, per germline. The sequenced CDR3 bases are TGTGCCAGCAGGGCAACCGGGACAGGGGGTGAAAAA. Protein: CASRATGTGGEK. In full, the CDR3 is CASRATGTGGEKLFF.